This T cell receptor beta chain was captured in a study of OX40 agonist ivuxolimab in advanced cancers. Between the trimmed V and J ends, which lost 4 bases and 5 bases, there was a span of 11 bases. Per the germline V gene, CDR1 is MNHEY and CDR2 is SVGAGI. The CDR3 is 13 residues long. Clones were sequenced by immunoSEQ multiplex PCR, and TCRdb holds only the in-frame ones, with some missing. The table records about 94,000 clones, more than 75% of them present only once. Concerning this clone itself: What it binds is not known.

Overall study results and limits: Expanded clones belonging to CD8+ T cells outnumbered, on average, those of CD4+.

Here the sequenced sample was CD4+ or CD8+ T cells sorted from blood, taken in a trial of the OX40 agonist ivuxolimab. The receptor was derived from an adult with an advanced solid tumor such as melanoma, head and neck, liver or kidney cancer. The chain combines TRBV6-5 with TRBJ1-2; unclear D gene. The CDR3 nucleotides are TGTGCCAGCAGTTCTAGGGTCGTTTATGGCTACACCTTC. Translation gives CASSSRVVYGYTF.